This TCR beta chain was captured by sequencing in a study of CD4 and CD8 cells across lung adenocarcinoma regions. Trimming took 0 bases from V and 10 from J; bases not matched to a gene: 6. Germline V CDR1 and CDR2: SGHAT, FQNNGV. CDR3 size: 14 residues. This clonotype was recorded a few times. The patients had localized lung adenocarcinoma, a non-small cell subtype. TCRdb fed the PCR reads into MiXCR, producing one record per CDR3 protein. The sample records about 11,000 distinct CDR3 sequences, about 50% being singletons. The specimen was CD8+ T cells from the center of a lung tumor. The chain links TRBV11-2 to TRBJ2-1; the match to TRBD1 covers 7 bases. The source of this sequence is a female donor with lung adenocarcinoma. The CD4 and CD8 labels of this study may be unreliable. Here the CDR3 DNA reads TGTGCCAGCAGCTTAGATCGACAGGGCGGGGAGCAGTTCTTC. Encoded protein: CASSLDRQGGEQFF.